These 3 T cell receptor beta chains share one sample of origin, sequenced in a study of response to subunit inactivated influenza vaccine. TCRdb called the RT-PCR reads again in MiXCR, with one record for every CDR3 protein. In the table there are approximately 300,000 distinct CDR3 sequences, over 20% of which are singletons. The specimen comprised PBMCs from blood, sampled around 22 months after vaccination. These receptors were collected from a man in his fifties or sixties who received an inactivated influenza vaccine.

This clonotype was counted between two and nine times. J is TRBJ1-1 and V is TRBV20-1, with 7 bases aligning to TRBD1. Germline trimming cut 6 bases from V and 5 bases from J; bases unmatched to any gene: 9. CDR1 is DFQATT and CDR2 is SNEGSKA in the germline V gene (reference sequence). This CDR3 is 13 amino acids long. This CDR3 reads CSASTTGATEAFF. As DNA, the CDR3 is TGCAGTGCATCAACAACAGGGGCAACTGAAGCTTTCTTT.

This clonotype appeared a few times. In nucleotides, the CDR3 is TGCGCCAGCAGCCAAGATGTAGTGGTTGGAAACACCATATATTTT. It specifies CASSQDVVVGNTIYF. The chain links TRBV4-3 to TRBJ1-3, with unresolved D. Trimming shortened V by 0 bases and J by 3 bases, and 9 bases separated the two germline ends. Germline CDR1 reads LGHNA; CDR2 reads YSLEER. This CDR3 has 15 residues.

The chain uses TRBV2 and TRBJ2-7; D is ambiguous. The V and J ends lost 3 bases and 7 bases respectively, with 4 bases between them. The V gene's germline CDR1 is SNHLY and CDR2 FYNNEI. CDR3 size: 10 residues. In DNA, the CDR3 is TGTGCCAGCAGTGACGAGGAGCAGTACTTC. Translated, it gives CASSDEEQYF. Drawing the rest from reference TRBV2 and TRBJ2-7, the complete variable domain is EPEVTQTPSHQVTQMGQEVILRCVPISNHLYFYWYRQILGQKVEFLVSFYNNEISEKSEIFDDQFSVERPDGSNFTLKIRSTKLEDSAMYFCASSDEEQYFGPGTRLTVT.